This T cell receptor beta chain was captured in a study of beta chain features in type 1 diabetes. Background on the study: Summed over all samples, the examined sorted cells came to 85 million to 130 million. General observations from the study: Moderate but significant shortening of TCRB CDR3s was recorded in all four CD4+ subsets from Type 1 diabetes patients.

As regards this clone: Its antigen is not known.

The entirety of the isolated RNA underwent reverse transcription, so expressed TCRB transcripts were sequenced. Generated by immunoSEQ multiplex PCR, the TCRdb table keeps only in-frame clones and is missing some. Of 240,000 or so clones listed, 11% to 15% are singletons. This receptor was identified in a man younger than 40 with type 1 diabetes. Sequenced: naive CD4+ T cells from blood.

The CDR3 protein is CASSSQAALTDTQYF. The DNA for the CDR3 is TGTGCCAGCAGCTCCCAAGCGGCGCTCACAGATACGCAGTATTTT. The chain is built from TRBV9 and TRBJ2-3; perhaps TRBD2 as D (5 bases). Germline values: CDR1 SGDLS, CDR2 YYNGEE. Trimming left V 4 bases short and J 2 bases short, with 14 bases between. The CDR3 totals 15 residues.